The entry that follows covers one T cell receptor beta chain sequence. The antigen is unknown. The sample comes from a study of blood T cells in healthy people across ages. With a J-beta primer mix and a sample-barcoded 5' primer, a second PCR ran about 7 to 11 cycles. From the 5' RACE reads, TCRdb called clonotypes with MiXCR, one entry per CDR3 protein. The sample has 1.5 million to 2 million distinct CDR3 sequences; under 30% are singletons. Findings of the study overall: Naive CD4+ cells and diversity were both higher in long-lived donors than in aged donors.

Researchers collected approximately 9.5 milliliters of peripheral blood from every single donor. Samples had at least 6.5 million PBMCs isolated from them. Total RNA extracted from each sample amounted to at least 5 micrograms. The CDR3 totals 17 residues. The germline CDR1 and CDR2 sequences are MGHRA and YSYEKL. V lost 4 bases, J lost 4 bases, and 10 bases stayed unmatched. The V and J genes are TRBV4-1 and TRBJ2-2; TRBD1 agrees at 9 bases. The source of this sequence is a woman aged 25 to 39 in good health. The sample comprised blood. As DNA, the CDR3 is TGCGCCAGCAGCCCTACTACCGGGACAGGGTCCACCGGGGAGCTGTTTTTT. It specifies CASSPTTGTGSTGELFF.